This section outlines one T cell receptor (beta chain) sequence together with its context. CDR1 is GTSNPN and CDR2 is SVGIG in the germline V gene (reference sequence). The CDR3 loop spans 16 amino acids. The V gene end was trimmed by 2 bases and the J gene end by 7 bases; junction bases not matched to a gene: 17. The data were obtained in a study of shared clonotypes between healthy human individuals. The data were produced by immunoSEQ multiplex PCR, yet TCRdb's version contains in-frame clones alone and is incomplete. The sample has 2 million to 2.5 million clones, about 95% seen once. Naive-designated CD8 cells lacked CD45RO, were positively enriched for CCR7, and omitted terminally differentiated effector memory CD45RA+ cells.

The V and J genes are TRBV30 and TRBJ2-7; TRBD2 matches 7 bases. Sequencing used naive CD8+ T cells sorted from blood. The source of this sequence is a man aged 18 to 30 in good health. CDR3 in amino acids: CAWSKPPGLFPFEQYF. The CDR3 DNA reads TGTGCCTGGAGTAAGCCCCCGGGACTATTTCCTTTTGAGCAGTACTTC. Based on the CDR3 plus reference TRBV30 and TRBJ2-7, the full variable domain is SQTIHQWPATLVQPVGSPLSLECTVEGTSNPNLYWYRQAAGRGLQLLFYSVGIGQISSEVPQNLSASRPQDRQFILSSKKLLLSDSGFYLCAWSKPPGLFPFEQYFGPGTRLTVT.